This T cell receptor beta chain was sequenced in a study of CD4 and CD8 cells across lung adenocarcinoma regions. Localized lung adenocarcinoma, a non-small cell lung cancer, affected the donors. TCRdb reanalysed the PCR reads using MiXCR and keeps one entry per CDR3 protein. The sample gives over 15,000 distinct CDR3 sequences, about 53% of which show up once; 34% is in the top ten. Regarding this clonotype: The junction shows a germline mismatch at one end, possibly a read error.

This CDR3 contains 14 residues. Germline CDR1 MNHEY, CDR2 SMNVEV (reference sequence). The origin of this receptor is a male donor with lung adenocarcinoma. The CD4 and CD8 labels of this study may be unreliable. The rearrangement uses TRBV27 and TRBJ2-4; D might be TRBD1 (5 bases). Judging by the DNA end, TRBJ2-3 fits better; the J call may be wrong. What was sequenced was CD8+ T cells from the margin of a lung tumor. The CDR3 spells CGSTGLTASDIQYF. In DNA form, the CDR3 reads TGTGGCAGCACGGGCCTGACAGCCTCAGACATTCAGTATTTT.